This T cell receptor beta chain was captured in a study of cytomegalovirus exposure and HLA in healthy donors. The CDR3 has 15 residues. V was clipped by 0 bases and J by 6 bases, with 12 bases between them. CDR1 SGHTA and CDR2 FQGNSA come from the germline V gene. 60 Vbeta and 13 Jbeta primers were used in PCR. Clones were read by immunoSEQ multiplex PCR, and TCRdb kept only the in-frame ones, dropping some. The table records about 160,000 clones, over 70% of them present only once. This TCR was sampled from a woman under 30 in good health and CMV-seronegative. Sequencing was done on a sample of PBMCs. The chain uses TRBV7-2 and TRBJ1-5; D gene ambiguous. Here the CDR3 DNA reads TGTGCCAGCAGCTTAGCAGGCCTATCAGGTCAGCCCCAGCATTTT. The encoded protein is CASSLAGLSGQPQHF.